Listed below are T cell receptor beta chains from one sample, sequenced in a study of cytomegalovirus exposure and HLA in healthy donors. Clones were read by immunoSEQ multiplex PCR, and TCRdb kept only the in-frame ones, dropping some. This table holds about 150,000 clones, under 85% found once. The specimen was PBMCs. These receptors were collected from a woman between 18 and 29 years old in good health and CMV-seropositive. The CDR3 runs from the conserved cysteine through the conserved F or W. D genes are given only for firm matches. A clone size is listed for some rows: how often the clone was seen (once, few, many), or a class if it is expanded.

v_gene	j_gene	d_gene	abundance	CDR3aa	CDR3nt
TRBV7-9	TRBJ1-6	NA	NA	CASSLNTENSPLHF	TGTGCCAGCAGCTTAAATACGGAGAATTCACCCCTCCACTTT
TRBV13	TRBJ1-1	NA	NA	CASSLGRGVGTEAFF	TGTGCCAGCAGCTTAGGCCGGGGTGTGGGCACTGAAGCTTTCTTT
TRBV5-4	TRBJ1-2	NA	NA	CASSLRRDYGYTF	TGTGCCAGCAGCTTACGCAGGGACTATGGCTACACCTTC
TRBV10-3	TRBJ1-5	TRBD1	NA	CAISESGQVPNQPQHF	TGTGCCATCAGTGAGTCGGGACAGGTGCCCAATCAGCCCCAGCATTTT
TRBV7-2	TRBJ2-1	NA	few	CASSLSRGDNEQFF	TGTGCCAGCAGCTTATCCAGGGGTGACAATGAGCAGTTCTTC
TRBV15	TRBJ1-2	NA	NA	CATSRDTQNYGYTF	TGTGCCACCAGCAGAGATACCCAGAACTATGGCTACACCTTC
TRBV1	TRBJ2-1	NA	NA	CTSPRSSGGDNEQFF	TGCACCAGCCCCAGGTCTAGCGGGGGGGACAATGAGCAGTTCTTC
TRBV7-9	TRBJ1-4	NA	NA	CSAREVEEKLFF	TGTTCCGCCAGGGAAGTGGAAGAAAAACTGTTTTTT
TRBV5-1	TRBJ2-5	NA	NA	CASSLESILLETQYF	TGCGCCAGCAGCTTGGAATCTATACTTTTAGAGACCCAGTACTTC
TRBV19	TRBJ1-5	TRBD1	NA	CASSDRDRDHQPQHF	TGTGCCAGTAGTGACCGGGACAGGGATCATCAGCCCCAGCATTTT
TRBV4-3	TRBJ2-3	TRBD2	NA	CASSQGTSGETDTQYF	TGCGCCAGCAGCCAAGGTACTAGCGGGGAAACAGATACGCAGTATTTT
TRBV4-1	TRBJ2-7	NA	few	CASSYRFTSYEQYF	TGCGCCAGCAGCTACAGATTCACCTCCTACGAGCAGTACTTC
TRBV4-3	TRBJ2-3	TRBD2	NA	CASSQGVGGSTDTQYF	TGCGCCAGCAGCCAAGGGGTGGGGGGGAGCACAGATACGCAGTATTTT
TRBV7-7	TRBJ2-1	TRBD1	NA	CASSPTTGAAGYNEQFF	TGTGCTAGCAGCCCCACGACAGGGGCTGCGGGTTACAATGAGCAGTTCTTC
TRBV28	TRBJ2-5	TRBD2	NA	CASNGSPGGTQYF	TGTGCCAGCAATGGGAGCCCGGGAGGGACCCAGTACTTC
TRBV18	TRBJ1-1	NA	once	CASSQDHSRTEAFF	TGTGCCAGCTCCCAAGACCATTCGAGGACTGAAGCTTTCTTT
TRBV4-2	TRBJ1-2	TRBD1	NA	CASSQEAPGTGSTYGYTF	TGTGCCAGCAGCCAAGAGGCCCCCGGGACAGGGTCGACTTATGGCTACACCTTC
TRBV9	TRBJ2-2	NA	NA	CASSTPTGTGELFF	TGTGCCAGCAGCACTCCTACAGGGACCGGGGAGCTGTTTTTT
TRBV5-1	TRBJ1-4	NA	NA	CASSLERGEKLFF	TGCGCCAGCAGCTTGGAAAGGGGCGAAAAACTGTTTTTT
TRBV10-3	TRBJ2-5	TRBD1	NA	CAIREGQGKQTQYF	TGTGCCATCAGAGAGGGACAGGGGAAGCAGACCCAGTACTTC
TRBV9	TRBJ1-5	NA	once	CASSVVGSGLGQPRHF	TGTGCCAGCAGCGTAGTCGGGTCCGGACTCGGTCAGCCCCGGCATTTT
TRBV7-6	TRBJ1-5	NA	NA	CASSLALRQPQHF	TGTGCCAGCAGCTTAGCTCTACGCCAGCCCCAGCATTTT
TRBV18	TRBJ1-2	NA	NA	CASSPEGSTNYGYTF	TGTGCCAGCTCACCCGAAGGGAGTACTAACTATGGCTACACCTTC
TRBV7-9	TRBJ2-2	NA	once	CASRPWTATYTGELFF	TGTGCCAGCAGACCCTGGACAGCCACCTATACCGGGGAGCTGTTTTTT
TRBV13	TRBJ2-5	TRBD2	NA	CASSSGGSVETQYF	TGTGCCAGCAGCTCGGGGGGTAGCGTGGAGACCCAGTACTTC
TRBV19	TRBJ1-5	NA	once	CASNRGGASNQPQHF	TGTGCCAGTAATCGGGGAGGAGCGAGCAATCAGCCCCAGCATTTT
TRBV7-2	TRBJ1-1	NA	few	CASSFFTGNTEAFF	TGTGCCAGCAGCTTTTTTACGGGGAACACTGAAGCTTTCTTT
TRBV27	TRBJ2-5	NA	NA	CASSFRWGQGRGETQYF	TGTGCCAGCAGTTTTAGGTGGGGGCAGGGAAGAGGAGAGACCCAGTACTTC
TRBV13	TRBJ2-7	TRBD2	NA	CASSLGASGDPAYEQYF	TGTGCCAGCAGCTTAGGGGCTAGCGGGGACCCTGCCTACGAGCAGTACTTC
TRBV6-6	TRBJ1-4	NA	NA	CASSHLRQVPNEKLFF	TGTGCCAGCAGTCACCTTAGACAGGTTCCGAATGAAAAACTGTTTTTT
TRBV7-6	TRBJ2-7	NA	NA	CASSLLPGSYEQYF	TGTGCCAGCAGCTTGCTGCCAGGTAGCTACGAGCAGTACTTC
TRBV15	TRBJ1-3	NA	NA	CATSSASGAENTIYF	TGTGCCACCAGCAGCGCGTCAGGGGCGGAAAACACCATATATTTT
TRBV4-2	TRBJ2-7	NA	once	CASSQDIEVPYEQYF	TGTGCCAGCAGCCAAGATATAGAAGTTCCTTACGAGCAGTACTTC
TRBV5-6	TRBJ2-1	NA	few	CASSIGSGVNEQFF	TGTGCCAGCAGCATCGGGAGTGGGGTAAATGAGCAGTTCTTC
TRBV2	TRBJ2-2	NA	NA	CASSVGAGELFF	TGTGCCAGCAGTGTGGGAGCCGGGGAGCTGTTTTTT
TRBV7-6	TRBJ2-3	TRBD2	few	CASSPGVAGETDTQYF	TGTGCCAGCAGCCCGGGGGTAGCGGGGGAGACAGATACGCAGTATTTT
TRBV9	TRBJ2-1	TRBD2	NA	CASSVGGSSGPYNEQFF	TGTGCCAGCAGCGTAGGTGGTAGTAGCGGGCCATACAATGAGCAGTTCTTC
TRBV7-2	TRBJ2-1	NA	NA	CASSLQSGGGYNEQFF	TGTGCCAGCAGCTTACAATCGGGGGGCGGCTACAATGAGCAGTTCTTC
TRBV2	TRBJ2-2	NA	NA	CASVLETGELFF	TGTGCCAGCGTTTTAGAAACCGGGGAGCTGTTTTTT
TRBV11-2	TRBJ2-7	NA	NA	CASSSYEQYF	TGTGCCAGCAGCTCTTACGAGCAGTACTTC
TRBV9	TRBJ2-3	TRBD2	NA	CASSVGLAVSDTQYF	TGTGCCAGCAGCGTAGGCCTAGCGGTATCAGATACGCAGTATTTT